Below are 29 T cell receptor beta chains sequenced from a single sample in a study of blood T cell repertoires in COVID-19. Some clones are missing from TCRdb's copy, which holds only in-frame ones; the method was immunoSEQ multiplex PCR. The table shows roughly 140,000 clones, with about 87% occurring only once. Sequenced input: PBMCs or T cells enriched from blood (not recorded which). Source of these receptors: a man in his sixties who had recovered from COVID-19.

The chain combines TRBV27 with TRBJ1-5; D is ambiguous. V dropped 6 bases and J dropped 6 bases, with 18 bases sitting between them. This CDR3 is built from 15 residues. CDR1 and CDR2 (germline): MNHEY, SMNVEV (reference sequence). The CDR3 protein is CASRPSGGWGQPQHF. The CDR3 DNA sequence: TGTGCCAGCAGACCGTCCGGAGGGTGGGGTCAGCCCCAGCATTTT.

A single count supports this clone. V and J are TRBV7-9 and TRBJ2-5, with a weak D call TRBD2 (6 bases). The CDR3 totals 14 residues. Trimming took 3 bases from V and 3 from J, leaving 11 bases between them. CDR1 is SEHNR and CDR2 is FQNEAQ in the germline V gene (reference sequence). The CDR3 nucleotides are TGTGCCAGCAGCTTGAGACTAGTGGAAGAGACCCAGTACTTC. Protein product: CASSLRLVEETQYF.

The V and J genes are TRBV13 and TRBJ1-4; no reliable D call. CDR3 length equals 12 residues. The V end lost 4 bases, the J end lost 10 bases, and 10 bases lay between the germline ends. CDR1 and CDR2 from the germline V gene are PRHDT and FYEKMQ (reference sequence). CDR3 sequence (DNA): TGTGCCAGCAGCTATAGTGGAGGAAAACTGTTTTTT. As protein: CASSYSGGKLFF.

The rearrangement links TRBV28 to TRBJ2-1, with D perhaps TRBD2 (5 bases). CDR3 length: 13 amino acids. The V end was cut by 8 bases, the J end by 7 bases, with 15 bases between. CDR1 and CDR2 (germline): MDHEN, SYDVKM. The CDR3 region has the DNA TGTGCCAGCGGAGGAGGAGGACCAAATGAGCAGTTCTTC. Translation: CASGGGGPNEQFF.

In its sample, this clone was seen a few times. The J gene is TRBJ1-5, the V gene TRBV28; D call uncertain. Germline CDR1 MDHEN, CDR2 SYDVKM. V was clipped by 7 bases and J by 7 bases, with 11 bases between them. The CDR3 sequence is 12 residues long. CDR3 sequence: CASNLGGQPQHF. CDR3 DNA sequence: TGTGCCAGCAATTTGGGAGGACAGCCCCAGCATTTT.

This clone was counted a single time. The chain links TRBV5-4 to TRBJ2-5; 9 bases are shared with TRBD2. Per the germline V gene, CDR1 is SGHNT and CDR2 is YYREEE (reference sequence). Trimming at V came to 3 bases and at J to 5 bases, leaving 5 bases not matched to a gene. The length of the CDR3 is 14 residues. CDR3 nucleotides: TGTGCCAGCAGCTCTCGGACTAGCGTCGAGACCCAGTACTTC. Residues: CASSSRTSVETQYF.

V and J are TRBV15 and TRBJ1-1; 7 bases are a match to TRBD1. Unmatched junction bases numbered 4, after V lost 3 bases and J lost 0 bases. CDR1 is LNHNV, CDR2 YYDKDF, per germline (reference sequence). The CDR3 consists of 15 residues. The CDR3 bases are TGTGCCACCAGCAGCGGGACAGTCATGAACACTGAAGCTTTCTTT. It encodes CATSSGTVMNTEAFF.

This clone was detected only a few times. The chain recombines TRBV10-3 with TRBJ2-3; tentative D call: TRBD2 (5 bases). Germline CDR1 and CDR2: ENHRY and SYGVKD. This CDR3 is built from 15 residues. V was cut by 3 bases and J by 6 bases, with 16 bases left in between. The CDR3 DNA follows: TGTGCCATCAGTGACTCACGGACTCAGACGGATACGCAGTATTTT. Encoded protein: CAISDSRTQTDTQYF.

The chain recombines TRBV28 with TRBJ2-7; TRBD1 matches at 7 bases. Germline CDR1 and CDR2: MDHEN and SYDVKM. The V and J ends lost 6 bases and 0 bases, in that order; junction bases with no gene match: 8. The CDR3 extends over 15 amino acids. CDR3 residues: CASRPGQASSYEQYF. The CDR3 coding sequence is TGTGCCAGCAGACCCGGACAGGCGAGCTCCTACGAGCAGTACTTC.

V gene TRBV7-8 combines with J gene TRBJ2-5; the match to TRBD2 covers 12 bases. Trimming at V came to 7 bases and at J to 5 bases, leaving 5 bases not matched to a gene. Germline assignment: CDR1 SGHVS and CDR2 FQNEAQ. The CDR3 length is 14 residues. CDR3 bases: TGTGCCAGCACTAGCGGGGGGGCCGGGGAGACCCAGTACTTC. Translated: CASTSGGAGETQYF.

The chain uses TRBV6-5 and TRBJ1-6, with 7 nucleotides matching TRBD1. Trimming cost V 6 bases and J 9 bases; bases outside gene matches: 5. The CDR3 spans 13 residues. Germline V CDR1 and CDR2: MNHEY, SVGAGI. CDR3 nucleotide sequence: TGTGCCAGCAGGGCGACAGGGACTTCACCCCTCCACTTT. It encodes CASRATGTSPLHF.

This clone was seen once. The chain is built from TRBV11-2 and TRBJ2-5; 10 bases map to TRBD1. CDR1 SGHAT and CDR2 FQNNGV come from the germline V gene. Trimming at V came to 2 bases and at J to 2 bases, leaving 11 bases not matched to a gene. This CDR3 has 18 amino acids. Here the CDR3 reads CASSLRTGGVAGQETQYF. The CDR3 DNA sequence: TGTGCCAGCAGCTTAAGGACAGGGGGAGTAGCTGGGCAAGAGACCCAGTACTTC.

CDR3 sequence: CASSSPGEGSEKLFF. The CDR3, as DNA: TGTGCCAGCAGCTCCCCAGGGGAGGGGAGTGAAAAACTGTTTTTT. This chain connects TRBV5-5 to TRBJ1-4, with D perhaps TRBD1 (6 bases). V dropped 3 bases and J dropped 7 bases, with 16 bases sitting between them. The CDR3 is 15 residues long. CDR1 is SGHKS and CDR2 is YYEKEE in the germline V gene (reference sequence). Supplemented by reference TRBV5-5 and TRBJ1-4, the full variable domain reads DAGVTQSPTHLIKTRGQQVTLRCSPISGHKSVSWYQQVLGQGPQFIFQYYEKEERGRGNFPDRFSARQFPNYSSELNVNALLLGDSALYLCASSSPGEGSEKLFFGSGTQLSVL.

The chain is built from TRBV14 and TRBJ1-1, with unresolved D. V was pared by 3 bases and J by 8 bases, with 10 bases between. The CDR3 extends over 12 amino acids. CDR1 and CDR2 from the germline V gene are SGHDN and FVKESK. The CDR3 sequence: CASSHAEVEAFF. The CDR3 DNA sequence: TGTGCCAGCAGCCACGCTGAGGTAGAAGCTTTCTTT.

V and J are TRBV7-8 and TRBJ2-5; D is perhaps TRBD2 (6 bases). From germline, CDR1 is SGHVS and CDR2 FQNEAQ. The CDR3 is 14 residues long. Trimming left V 6 bases short and J 11 bases short, with 22 bases between. CDR3 amino acids: CASSTRDLWQAQYF. Here the CDR3 DNA reads TGTGCCAGCAGTACTCGGGACTTATGGCAGGCACAGTACTTC.

The chain carries TRBV7-8 and TRBJ2-2, with D perhaps TRBD1 (6 bases). CDR1 SGHVS and CDR2 FQNEAQ come from the germline V gene. Trimming removed 5 bases from V and 0 bases from J, with 10 bases in between. CDR3 length: 15 residues. CDR3 region: CASSPDRTNTGELFF. In nucleotides, the CDR3 is TGTGCCAGCAGCCCCGACAGGACGAACACCGGGGAGCTGTTTTTT.

DNA for the CDR3: TGTGCCAGCAGCTTAGCTAGCGGGGGACTAGCGGTACCGGGGGAGCAGTTCTTC. Amino acids: CASSLASGGLAVPGEQFF. The J gene is TRBJ2-1, the V gene TRBV7-8, with 11 bases lining up with TRBD2. V lost 0 bases and J lost 10; bases outside the gene matches: 14. The CDR3 totals 18 residues. The germline V gene encodes CDR1 SGHVS and CDR2 FQNEAQ.

This clone has only a few counts. This chain uses TRBV27 with TRBJ2-1; 7 bases align to TRBD2. This CDR3 has 16 residues. V lost 2 bases and J lost 3; bases outside the gene matches: 7. The germline gives CDR1 MNHEY, CDR2 SMNVEV (reference sequence). The CDR3 reads CASSLGGSGIYNEQFF. The CDR3 DNA reads TGTGCCAGCAGTTTAGGCGGGAGCGGGATCTACAATGAGCAGTTCTTC.

This chain links TRBV18 with TRBJ2-7; D gene unclear. Trimming took off 4 bases at V and 6 bases at J, with 16 bases between the two ends. The CDR3 extends over 14 amino acids. Germline values: CDR1 KGHSH, CDR2 LQKENI. The CDR3 nucleotides read TGTGCCAGCTCACGAAAAGGAGTAGTATTCGAGCAGTACTTC. It encodes CASSRKGVVFEQYF.

This clone was seen more than once but under ten times. This chain uses TRBV5-1 with TRBJ2-7; 9 nucleotides agree with TRBD2. J gave up 3 bases and V 6 bases, and 7 bases lay outside the gene matches. This CDR3 has 14 residues. The V gene's germline CDR1 is SGHRS and CDR2 YFSETQ. The CDR3 here is CASMRSGGRYEQYF. For the CDR3, the DNA is TGCGCCAGCATGAGGAGCGGGGGGCGCTACGAGCAGTACTTC.

This clone has only a few counts. The chain uses TRBV27 and TRBJ2-2; 14 bases align to TRBD2. The CDR3 totals 17 residues. V trimming: 0 bases; J trimming: 7 bases; junction bases outside the gene matches: 4. The germline CDR1 and CDR2 sequences are MNHEY and SMNVEV (reference sequence). CDR3 coding DNA: TGTGCCAGCAGTTTATCGGGGACTAGCGGGAGAATCGGGGAGCTGTTTTTT. Amino acids: CASSLSGTSGRIGELFF.

The rearrangement uses TRBV5-5 and TRBJ1-4; TRBD1 aligns across 8 bases. CDR3 length: 15 residues. From germline, CDR1 is SGHKS and CDR2 YYEKEE (reference sequence). Trimming cost V 4 bases and J 7 bases; bases outside gene matches: 9. Here the CDR3 reads CASSAVDRGGEKLFF. DNA for the CDR3: TGTGCCAGCAGCGCGGTAGACAGGGGAGGTGAAAAACTGTTTTTT. The complete variable domain, with remaining parts taken from reference TRBV5-5 and TRBJ1-4, reads DAGVTQSPTHLIKTRGQQVTLRCSPISGHKSVSWYQQVLGQGPQFIFQYYEKEERGRGNFPDRFSARQFPNYSSELNVNALLLGDSALYLCASSAVDRGGEKLFFGSGTQLSVL.

This chain connects TRBV7-9 to TRBJ1-6, with 12 bases fitting TRBD1. The length of the CDR3 is 16 residues. Trimming removed 5 bases from V and 5 bases from J; junction bases left unmatched: 4. Germline values: CDR1 SEHNR, CDR2 FQNEAQ (reference sequence). The DNA for the CDR3 is TGTGCCAGCAGCCCGGGACAGGGGGCCGATAATTCACCCCTCCACTTT. This translates into CASSPGQGADNSPLHF.

The chain links TRBV29-1 to TRBJ2-5, with D possibly matching TRBD2 (5 bases). Germline V gene sequence: CDR1 SQVTM, CDR2 ANQGSEA. The CDR3 has 12 amino acids. V lost 2 bases, J lost 5 bases, and 9 bases lay in between. In nucleotides, the CDR3 is TGCAGCGTTGAATTCCAGCGGGAGACCCAGTACTTC. This gives the protein CSVEFQRETQYF.

This rearrangement joins TRBV19 to TRBJ2-4; D ambiguous. Between the trimmed V and J ends, which lost 1 base and 5 bases, there was a span of 15 bases. CDR1 is LNHDA and CDR2 is SQIVND in the germline V gene (reference sequence). The CDR3 has 16 amino acids. The CDR3 sequence is CASSIVVAGLQNIQYF. DNA of the CDR3: TGTGCCAGTAGTATAGTTGTGGCCGGGTTGCAAAACATTCAGTACTTC.

The sample holds a few counts of this clone. This chain connects TRBV30 to TRBJ1-1; TRBD1 is a possible D gene (6 bases). V lost 7 bases and J 0 bases, leaving 9 bases between the germline ends. Germline V gene data show CDR1 as GTSNPN and CDR2 as SVGIG (reference sequence). This CDR3 contains 12 residues. CDR3 loop: CASQGLNTEAFF. The CDR3 DNA reads as TGTGCCTCACAGGGTTTGAACACTGAAGCTTTCTTT.

The chain is built from TRBV12-3 or TRBV12-4 and TRBJ1-1, with D tentatively TRBD1 (6 bases). The CDR3 is 11 residues long. Trimming removed 5 bases from V and 11 bases from J, with 12 bases in between. CDR3 DNA: TGTGCCAGCAGTCCCGGGGGGGCGGCTTTCTTT. Residues: CASSPGGAAFF.

The chain has TRBV5-1 and TRBJ2-1; D is uncertain. CDR1 is SGHRS and CDR2 is YFSETQ in the germline V gene. The CDR3 spans 13 residues. Trimming left V 1 base short and J 5 bases short, with 7 bases between. CDR3 sequence: CASSLFLNNEQFF. CDR3 DNA: TGCGCCAGCAGCTTGTTTCTAAACAATGAGCAGTTCTTC. Based on the CDR3 plus reference TRBV5-1 and TRBJ2-1, the full variable domain is KAGVTQTPRYLIKTRGQQVTLSCSPISGHRSVSWYQQTPGQGLQFLFEYFSETQRNKGNFPGRFSGRQFSNSRSEMNVSTLELGDSALYLCASSLFLNNEQFFGPGTRLTVL.

This rearrangement joins TRBV5-1 to TRBJ1-1, with D perhaps matching TRBD1 (6 bases). Germline-derived CDR1 and CDR2 are SGHRS and YFSETQ. CDR3 size: 14 residues. The V end was cut by 0 bases, the J end by 1 base, with 7 bases between. CDR3 nucleotides: TGCGCCAGCAGCTTGGCGGGACAGAACACTGAAGCTTTCTTT. Protein: CASSLAGQNTEAFF.